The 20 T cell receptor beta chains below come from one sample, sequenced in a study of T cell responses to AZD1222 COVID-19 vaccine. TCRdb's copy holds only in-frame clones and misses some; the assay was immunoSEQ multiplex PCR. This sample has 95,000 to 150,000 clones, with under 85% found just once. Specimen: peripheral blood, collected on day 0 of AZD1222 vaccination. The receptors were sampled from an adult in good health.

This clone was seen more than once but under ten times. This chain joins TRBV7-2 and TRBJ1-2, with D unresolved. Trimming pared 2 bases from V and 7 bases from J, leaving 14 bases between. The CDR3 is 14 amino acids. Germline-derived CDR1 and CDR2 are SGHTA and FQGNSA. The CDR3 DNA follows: TGTGCCAGCAGCTTACCACGGGCGAGTAGTGGCTACACCTTC. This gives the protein CASSLPRASSGYTF. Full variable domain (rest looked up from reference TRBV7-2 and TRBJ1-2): GAGVSQSPSNKVTEKGKDVELRCDPISGHTALYWYRQSLGQGLEFLIYFQGNSAPDKSGLPSDRFSAERTGGSVSTLTIQRTQQEDSAVYLCASSLPRASSGYTFGSGTRLTVV.

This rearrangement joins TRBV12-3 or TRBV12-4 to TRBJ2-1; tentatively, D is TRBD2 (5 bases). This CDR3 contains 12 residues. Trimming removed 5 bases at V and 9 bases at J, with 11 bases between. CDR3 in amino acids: CASSTPAVEQFF. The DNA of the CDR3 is TGTGCCAGCAGTACTCCAGCGGTTGAGCAGTTCTTC.

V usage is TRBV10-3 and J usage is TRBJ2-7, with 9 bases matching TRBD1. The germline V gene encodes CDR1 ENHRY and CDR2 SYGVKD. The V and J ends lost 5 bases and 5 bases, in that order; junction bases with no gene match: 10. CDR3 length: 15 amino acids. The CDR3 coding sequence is TGTGCCATCAGTATGGGGACAGGGATTCACCACGAGCAGTACTTC. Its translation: CAISMGTGIHHEQYF.

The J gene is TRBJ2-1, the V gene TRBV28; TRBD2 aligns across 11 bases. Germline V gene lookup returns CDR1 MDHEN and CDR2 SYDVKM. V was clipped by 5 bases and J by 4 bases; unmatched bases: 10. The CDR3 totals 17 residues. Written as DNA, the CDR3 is TGTGCCAGCAGTCTTGGACTAGCGGGCGGTATTTACAATGAGCAGTTCTTC. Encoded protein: CASSLGLAGGIYNEQFF.

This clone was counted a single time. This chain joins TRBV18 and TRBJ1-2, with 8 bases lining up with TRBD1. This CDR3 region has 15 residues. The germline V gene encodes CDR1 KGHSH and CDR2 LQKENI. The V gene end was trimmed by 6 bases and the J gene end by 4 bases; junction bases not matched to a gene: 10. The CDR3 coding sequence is TGTGCCAGCTCGCCGGACAGGGAGGGATTCTATGGCTACACCTTC. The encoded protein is CASSPDREGFYGYTF.

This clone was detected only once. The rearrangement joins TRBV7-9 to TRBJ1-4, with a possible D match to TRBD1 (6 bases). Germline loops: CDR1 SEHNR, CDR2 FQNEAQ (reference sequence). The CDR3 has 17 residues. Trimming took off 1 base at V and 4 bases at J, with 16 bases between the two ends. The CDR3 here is CASSLGRRDTNNEKLFF. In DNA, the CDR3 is TGTGCCAGCAGCTTAGGTCGGCGGGACACCAATAATGAAAAACTGTTTTTT.

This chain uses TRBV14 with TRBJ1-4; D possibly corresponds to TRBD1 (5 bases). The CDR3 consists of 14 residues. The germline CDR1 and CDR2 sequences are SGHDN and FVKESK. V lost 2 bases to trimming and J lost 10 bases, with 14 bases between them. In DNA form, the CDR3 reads TGTGCCAGCAGCCAACGGTCCCCTGGGGGAAAACTGTTTTTT. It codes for CASSQRSPGGKLFF.

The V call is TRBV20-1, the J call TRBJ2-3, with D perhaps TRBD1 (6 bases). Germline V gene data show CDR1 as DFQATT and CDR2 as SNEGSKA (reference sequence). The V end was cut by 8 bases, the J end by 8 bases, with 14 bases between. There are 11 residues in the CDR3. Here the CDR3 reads CSSMGAGTQYF. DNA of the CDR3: TGCAGTTCCATGGGGGCAGGTACGCAGTATTTT.

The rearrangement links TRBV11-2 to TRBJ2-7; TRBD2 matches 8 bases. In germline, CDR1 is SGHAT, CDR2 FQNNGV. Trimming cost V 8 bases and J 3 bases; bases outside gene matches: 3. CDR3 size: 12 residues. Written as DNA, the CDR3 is TGTGCCAGCCGGGGGGGGTACTACGAGCAGTACTTC. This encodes CASRGGYYEQYF.

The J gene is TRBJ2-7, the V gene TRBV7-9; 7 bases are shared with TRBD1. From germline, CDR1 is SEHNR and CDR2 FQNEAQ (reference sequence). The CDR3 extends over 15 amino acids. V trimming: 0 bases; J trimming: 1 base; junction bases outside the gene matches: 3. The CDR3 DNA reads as TGTGCCAGCAGCTTAGCGGCAGGGGGATCCTACGAGCAGTACTTC. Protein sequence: CASSLAAGGSYEQYF. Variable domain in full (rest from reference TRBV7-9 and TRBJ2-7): DTGVSQNPRHKITKRGQNVTFRCDPISEHNRLYWYRQTLGQGPEFLTYFQNEAQLEKSRLLSDRFSAERPKGSFSTLEIQRTEQGDSAMYLCASSLAAGGSYEQYFGPGTRLTVT.

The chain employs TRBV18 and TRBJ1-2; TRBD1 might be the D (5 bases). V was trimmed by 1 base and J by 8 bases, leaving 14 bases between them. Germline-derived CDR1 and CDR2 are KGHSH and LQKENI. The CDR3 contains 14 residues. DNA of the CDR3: TGTGCCAGCTCACCACAACAGGCCCTGGGGGGCTACACCTTC. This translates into CASSPQQALGGYTF. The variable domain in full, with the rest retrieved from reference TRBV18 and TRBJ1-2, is NAGVMQNPRHLVRRRGQEARLRCSPMKGHSHVYWYRQLPEEGLKFMVYLQKENIIDESGMPKERFSAEFPKEGPSILRIQQVVRGDSAAYFCASSPQQALGGYTFGSGTRLTVV.

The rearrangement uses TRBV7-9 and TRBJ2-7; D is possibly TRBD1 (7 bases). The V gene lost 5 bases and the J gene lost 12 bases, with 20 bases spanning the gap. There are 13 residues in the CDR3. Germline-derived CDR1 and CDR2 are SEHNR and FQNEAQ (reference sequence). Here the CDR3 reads CASSIGGTDQRYF. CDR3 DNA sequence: TGTGCCAGCAGCATAGGGGGGACAGATCAACGGTACTTC.

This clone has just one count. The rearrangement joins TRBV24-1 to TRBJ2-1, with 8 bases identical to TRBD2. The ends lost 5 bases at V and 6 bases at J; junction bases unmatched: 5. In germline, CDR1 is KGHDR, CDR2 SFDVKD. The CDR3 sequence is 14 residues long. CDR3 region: CATSASSGPNEQFF. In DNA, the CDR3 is TGTGCCACCAGTGCATCTAGCGGGCCCAATGAGCAGTTCTTC.

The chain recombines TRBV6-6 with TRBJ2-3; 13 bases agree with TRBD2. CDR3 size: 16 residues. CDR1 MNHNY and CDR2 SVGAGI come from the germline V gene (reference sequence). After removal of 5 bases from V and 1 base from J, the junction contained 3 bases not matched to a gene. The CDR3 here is CASSLGLAGGTDTQYF. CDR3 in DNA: TGTGCCAGCAGTCTAGGACTAGCGGGGGGCACAGATACGCAGTATTTT.

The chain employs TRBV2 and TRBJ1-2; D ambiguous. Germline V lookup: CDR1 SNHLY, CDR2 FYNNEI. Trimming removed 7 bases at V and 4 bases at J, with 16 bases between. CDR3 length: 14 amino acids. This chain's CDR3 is CASNSKRVGYGYTF. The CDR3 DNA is TGTGCCAGCAACTCAAAAAGGGTGGGCTATGGCTACACCTTC.

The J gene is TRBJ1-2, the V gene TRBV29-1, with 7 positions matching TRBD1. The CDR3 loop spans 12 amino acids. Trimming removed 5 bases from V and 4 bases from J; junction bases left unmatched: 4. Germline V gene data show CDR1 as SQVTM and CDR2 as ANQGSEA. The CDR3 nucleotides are TGCAGCGTTCCGGGACAGTTCTATGGCTACACCTTC. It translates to CSVPGQFYGYTF.

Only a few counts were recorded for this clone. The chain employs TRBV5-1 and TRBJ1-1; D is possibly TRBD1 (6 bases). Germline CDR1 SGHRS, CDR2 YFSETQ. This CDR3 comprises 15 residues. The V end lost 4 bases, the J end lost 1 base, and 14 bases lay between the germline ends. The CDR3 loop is CASSPPGHQNTEAFF. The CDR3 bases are TGCGCCAGCAGCCCCCCGGGACACCAGAACACTGAAGCTTTCTTT. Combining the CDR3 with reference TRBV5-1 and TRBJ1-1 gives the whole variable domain KAGVTQTPRYLIKTRGQQVTLSCSPISGHRSVSWYQQTPGQGLQFLFEYFSETQRNKGNFPGRFSGRQFSNSRSEMNVSTLELGDSALYLCASSPPGHQNTEAFFGQGTRLTVV.

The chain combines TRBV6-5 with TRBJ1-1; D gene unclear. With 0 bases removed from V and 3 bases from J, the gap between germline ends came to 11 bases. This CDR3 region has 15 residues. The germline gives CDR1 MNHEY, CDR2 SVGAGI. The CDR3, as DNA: TGTGCCAGCAGTTACTCAGTTGGCAGAGACACTGAAGCTTTCTTT. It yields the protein CASSYSVGRDTEAFF.

For the CDR3, the DNA is TGCAGCGTTGAAGATATGACAGCCTATGGCTACACCTTC. Translated: CSVEDMTAYGYTF. The chain employs TRBV29-1 and TRBJ1-2, with D possibly TRBD1 on 5 matching bases. V shed 0 bases and J shed 4 bases, with 9 bases lying between them. Per the germline V gene, CDR1 is SQVTM and CDR2 is ANQGSEA. The CDR3 loop spans 13 amino acids.

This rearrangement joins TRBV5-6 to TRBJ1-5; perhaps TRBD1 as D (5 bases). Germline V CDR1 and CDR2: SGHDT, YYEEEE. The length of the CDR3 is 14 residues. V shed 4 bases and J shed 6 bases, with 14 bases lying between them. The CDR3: CASSRQSSGQPQHF. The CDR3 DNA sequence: TGTGCCAGCAGCCGACAGTCGTCCGGTCAGCCCCAGCATTTT. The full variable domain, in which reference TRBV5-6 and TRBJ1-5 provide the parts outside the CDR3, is DAGVTQSPTHLIKTRGQQVTLRCSPKSGHDTVSWYQQALGQGPQFIFQYYEEEERQRGNFPDRFSGHQFPNYSSELNVNALLLGDSALYLCASSRQSSGQPQHFGDGTRLSIL.